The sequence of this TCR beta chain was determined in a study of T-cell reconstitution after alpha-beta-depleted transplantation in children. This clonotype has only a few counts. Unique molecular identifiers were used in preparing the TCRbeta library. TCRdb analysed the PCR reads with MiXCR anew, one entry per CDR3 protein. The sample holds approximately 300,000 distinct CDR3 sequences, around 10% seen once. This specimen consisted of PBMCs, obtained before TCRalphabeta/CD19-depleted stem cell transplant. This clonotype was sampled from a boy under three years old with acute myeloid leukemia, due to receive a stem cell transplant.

CDR3 protein: CASSPLQAAPYEQYF. In DNA, the CDR3 is TGTGCCAGCTCACCATTGCAGGCCGCCCCCTACGAGCAGTACTTC. The genes are TRBV18 and TRBJ2-7; D ambiguous. Germline loops: CDR1 KGHSH, CDR2 LQKENI. V was pared by 2 bases and J by 2 bases, with 13 bases between. The CDR3 is 15 amino acids.